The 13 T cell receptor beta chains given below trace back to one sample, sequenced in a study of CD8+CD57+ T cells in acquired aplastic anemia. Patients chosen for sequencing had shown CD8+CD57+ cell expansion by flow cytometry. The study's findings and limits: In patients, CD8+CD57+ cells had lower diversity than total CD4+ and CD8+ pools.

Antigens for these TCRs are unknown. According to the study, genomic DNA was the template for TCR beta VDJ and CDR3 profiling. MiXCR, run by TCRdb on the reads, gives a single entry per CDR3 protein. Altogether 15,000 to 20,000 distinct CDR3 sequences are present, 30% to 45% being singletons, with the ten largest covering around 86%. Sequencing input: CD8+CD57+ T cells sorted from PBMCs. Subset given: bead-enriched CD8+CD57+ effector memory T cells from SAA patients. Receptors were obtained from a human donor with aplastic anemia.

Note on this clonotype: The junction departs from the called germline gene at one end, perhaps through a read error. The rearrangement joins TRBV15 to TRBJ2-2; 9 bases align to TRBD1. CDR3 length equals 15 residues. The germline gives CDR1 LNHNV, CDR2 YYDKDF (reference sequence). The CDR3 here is CASSSGDRETGELFF. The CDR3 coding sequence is TGTGCCTCCAGCAGCGGGGACAGGGAAACCGGGGAGCTGTTTTTT.

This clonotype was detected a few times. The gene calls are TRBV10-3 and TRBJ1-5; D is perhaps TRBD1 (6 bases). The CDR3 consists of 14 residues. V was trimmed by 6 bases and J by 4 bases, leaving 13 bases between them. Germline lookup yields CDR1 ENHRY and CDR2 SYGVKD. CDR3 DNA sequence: TGTGCCATCAGGGGGGACACAGAGAATCAGCCCCAGCATTTT. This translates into CAIRGDTENQPQHF.

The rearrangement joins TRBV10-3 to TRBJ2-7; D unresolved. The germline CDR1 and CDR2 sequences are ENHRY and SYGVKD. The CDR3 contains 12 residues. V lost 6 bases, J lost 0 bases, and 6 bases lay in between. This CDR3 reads CAIRGSSYEQYF. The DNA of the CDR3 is TGTGCCATCAGGGGCAGCTCCTACGAGCAGTACTTC.

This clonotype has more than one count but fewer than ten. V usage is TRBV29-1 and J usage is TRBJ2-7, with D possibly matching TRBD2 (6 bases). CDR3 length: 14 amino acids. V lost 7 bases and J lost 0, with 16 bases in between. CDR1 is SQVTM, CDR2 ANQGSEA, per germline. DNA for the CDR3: TGCAGCGCTAGGACTACCCACCTCTCCTACGAGCAGTACTTC. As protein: CSARTTHLSYEQYF.

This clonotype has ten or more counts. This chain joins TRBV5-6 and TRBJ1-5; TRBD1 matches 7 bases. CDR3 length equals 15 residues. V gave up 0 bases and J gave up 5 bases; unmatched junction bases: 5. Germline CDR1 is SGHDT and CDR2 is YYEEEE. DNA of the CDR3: TGTGCCAGCAGCTTGGGGGCAGGGACAGATCAGCCCCAGCATTTT. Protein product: CASSLGAGTDQPQHF.

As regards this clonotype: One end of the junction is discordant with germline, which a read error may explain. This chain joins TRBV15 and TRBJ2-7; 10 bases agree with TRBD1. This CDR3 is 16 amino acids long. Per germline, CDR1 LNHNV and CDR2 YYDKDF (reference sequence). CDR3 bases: TGTGCCGCCAGCAGCCACCTTGGGACAGGGGTCTACGAGCAGTACTTC. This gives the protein CAASSHLGTGVYEQYF.

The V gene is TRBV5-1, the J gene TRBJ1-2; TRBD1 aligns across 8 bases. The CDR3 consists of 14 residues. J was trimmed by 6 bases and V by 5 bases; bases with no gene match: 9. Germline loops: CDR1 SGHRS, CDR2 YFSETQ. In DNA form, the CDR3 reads TGCGCCAGCAGAAGGACAGGGTCGGATGATGGCTACACCTTC. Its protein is CASRRTGSDDGYTF.

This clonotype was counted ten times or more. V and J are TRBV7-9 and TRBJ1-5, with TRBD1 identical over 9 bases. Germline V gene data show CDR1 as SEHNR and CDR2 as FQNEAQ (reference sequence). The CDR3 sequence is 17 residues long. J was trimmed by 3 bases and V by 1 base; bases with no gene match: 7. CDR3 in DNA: TGTGCCAGCAGCTTAGGCGGACAGGGGCCCTACAATCAGCCCCAGCATTTT. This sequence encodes CASSLGGQGPYNQPQHF.

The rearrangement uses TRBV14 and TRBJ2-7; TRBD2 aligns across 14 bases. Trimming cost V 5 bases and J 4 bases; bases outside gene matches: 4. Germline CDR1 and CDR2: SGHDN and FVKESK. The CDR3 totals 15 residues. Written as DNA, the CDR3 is TGTGCCAGCAGCATGGGACTAGCGGGAGTTTACGAGCAGTACTTC. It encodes CASSMGLAGVYEQYF.

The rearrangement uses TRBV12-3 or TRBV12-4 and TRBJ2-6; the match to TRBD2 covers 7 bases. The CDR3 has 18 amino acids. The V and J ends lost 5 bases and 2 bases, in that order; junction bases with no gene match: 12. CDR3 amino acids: CASSLRWEGKTGANVLTF. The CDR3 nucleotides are TGTGCCAGCAGTCTCAGGTGGGAGGGGAAGACTGGGGCCAACGTCCTGACTTTC.

As DNA, the CDR3 is TGTGCCAGCAGTGAAGAAATAGCGGGAGGGCCCGAGCAGTACTTC. Encoded protein: CASSEEIAGGPEQYF. J is TRBJ2-7 and V is TRBV6-1; 11 bases agree with TRBD2. The V gene's germline CDR1 is MNHNS and CDR2 SASEGT. Germline trimming cut 1 base from V and 6 bases from J; bases unmatched to any gene: 5. The CDR3 is made up of 15 amino acids.

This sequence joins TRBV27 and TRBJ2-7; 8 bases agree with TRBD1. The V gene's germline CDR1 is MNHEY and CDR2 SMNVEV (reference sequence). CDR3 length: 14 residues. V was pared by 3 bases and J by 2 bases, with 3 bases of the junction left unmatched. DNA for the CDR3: TGTGCCAGCAGTTTCCGACAGGGGACCTACGAGCAGTACTTC. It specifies CASSFRQGTYEQYF.

CDR3 loop: CASSLKKLAGDTSSYNEQFF. The CDR3 DNA reads as TGCGCCAGCAGCTTGAAAAAACTAGCGGGGGACACCAGCTCCTACAATGAGCAGTTCTTC. The J gene is TRBJ2-1, the V gene TRBV5-1; 11 bases align to TRBD2. Germline V gene data show CDR1 as SGHRS and CDR2 as YFSETQ. V was clipped by 1 base and J by 0 bases; unmatched bases: 12. The CDR3 has 20 amino acids. The full variable domain, with the rest looked up from reference TRBV5-1 and TRBJ2-1, is KAGVTQTPRYLIKTRGQQVTLSCSPISGHRSVSWYQQTPGQGLQFLFEYFSETQRNKGNFPGRFSGRQFSNSRSEMNVSTLELGDSALYLCASSLKKLAGDTSSYNEQFFGPGTRLTVL.